What follows are 14 T cell receptor beta chains derived from one specimen sequenced in a study of blood T cell repertoires in COVID-19. Profiling relied on immunoSEQ multiplex PCR, and the TCRdb table lists in-frame clones only, not all of them. The sample contains over 120,000 clones, around 88% of which appear only once. The material sequenced was peripheral blood. The receptors originated from a man between 60 and 75 years old with active or convalescent COVID-19.

This clone was seen a few times. The chain employs TRBV5-1 and TRBJ2-7, with TRBD1 matching 10 bases. There are 14 residues in the CDR3. V trimming: 3 bases; J trimming: 6 bases; junction bases outside the gene matches: 6. Germline V gene data show CDR1 as SGHRS and CDR2 as YFSETQ. CDR3 sequence (DNA): TGCGCCAGCAGCTCGACCGGGACAGGGGCCGAGCAGTACTTC. Translated: CASSSTGTGAEQYF.

The rearrangement links TRBV10-3 to TRBJ2-5; D is perhaps TRBD2 (5 bases). The V end lost 9 bases, the J end lost 5 bases, and 16 bases lay between the germline ends. Germline V gene lookup returns CDR1 ENHRY and CDR2 SYGVKD. The CDR3 totals 13 residues. Here the CDR3 reads CAINKEVWETQYF. The CDR3 region has the DNA TGTGCCATTAACAAGGAGGTTTGGGAGACCCAGTACTTC.

This chain joins TRBV7-2 and TRBJ2-2; the match to TRBD2 covers 8 bases. The CDR3 is 16 residues long. J gave up 2 bases and V 5 bases, and 7 bases lay outside the gene matches. CDR1 is SGHTA and CDR2 is FQGNSA in the germline V gene. CDR3 in amino acids: CASSRTSPTNTGELFF. The DNA for the CDR3 is TGTGCCAGCAGCCGGACTAGCCCTACCAACACCGGGGAGCTGTTTTTT.

The rearrangement links TRBV7-2 to TRBJ2-6, with D unresolved. Germline CDR1 reads SGHTA; CDR2 reads FQGNSA. The V and J ends lost 3 bases and 4 bases respectively, with 7 bases between them. This CDR3 has 14 residues. In nucleotides, the CDR3 is TGTGCCAGCAGCTTTCGCGAGGGGGCCAACGTCCTGACTTTC. Protein: CASSFREGANVLTF.

This chain links TRBV10-3 with TRBJ1-2; 10 bases align to TRBD1. This CDR3 region has 14 residues. Looked up from germline, CDR1 is ENHRY and CDR2 is SYGVKD. V lost 10 bases, J lost 0 bases, and 5 bases stayed unmatched. The CDR3 region is CATLGTGANYGYTF. Here the CDR3 DNA reads TGTGCCACCTTGGGGACAGGGGCTAACTATGGCTACACCTTC.

The V call is TRBV3-1 (or the pseudogene TRBV3-2), the J call TRBJ1-2; D gene uncertain. The ends were cut back, 1 base at V and 7 bases at J, with 13 bases in the middle. Germline V gene data show CDR1 as LGHDT and CDR2 as YNNKEL (reference sequence). This CDR3 has 14 residues. The chain's CDR3 is CASSQGNLEGGYTF. For the CDR3, the DNA is TGTGCCAGCAGCCAAGGTAACCTCGAGGGTGGCTACACCTTC.

CDR3 loop: CASSDGSQRISYEQYF. DNA of the CDR3: TGTGCCAGCAGTGACGGATCTCAGCGGATCTCCTACGAGCAGTACTTC. The V and J genes are TRBV6-1 and TRBJ2-7; TRBD2 might be the D (5 bases). V was clipped by 3 bases and J by 0 bases, with 15 bases between them. The CDR3 has 16 amino acids. Germline loops: CDR1 MNHNS, CDR2 SASEGT.

The chain carries TRBV9 and TRBJ2-3; 8 bases agree with TRBD2. Germline trimming cut 4 bases from V and 8 bases from J; bases unmatched to any gene: 15. CDR3 length: 16 amino acids. The V gene's germline CDR1 is SGDLS and CDR2 YYNGEE. The CDR3 loop is CASSPTSGGAFGTQYF. The CDR3 nucleotides are TGTGCCAGCAGCCCTACCTCCGGGGGGGCCTTTGGTACGCAGTATTTT.

This chain links TRBV28 with TRBJ1-6; tentative D call: TRBD1 (6 bases). There are 14 residues in the CDR3. CDR1 and CDR2 from the germline V gene are MDHEN and SYDVKM. V was shortened by 2 bases and J by 7 bases, with 9 bases between the two germline ends. In nucleotides, the CDR3 is TGTGCCAGCAGTTTACCAGGGGCCAATTCACCCCTCCACTTT. It is translated as CASSLPGANSPLHF. The full variable domain, rest sourced from reference TRBV28 and TRBJ1-6, is DVKVTQSSRYLVKRTGEKVFLECVQDMDHENMFWYRQDPGLGLRLIYFSYDVKMKEKGDIPEGYSVSREKKERFSLILESASTNQTSMYLCASSLPGANSPLHFGNGTRLTVT.

This clone turned up a few times. The chain joins TRBV19 to TRBJ1-5, with D possibly TRBD1 on 5 matching bases. Trimming removed 4 bases from V and 0 bases from J, with 10 bases in between. This CDR3 contains 15 residues. Germline CDR1 and CDR2: LNHDA and SQIVND (reference sequence). The CDR3 DNA sequence: TGTGCCAGTAGTAGGACAAGTAATAGCAATCAGCCCCAGCATTTT. This encodes CASSRTSNSNQPQHF.

The chain recombines TRBV29-1 with TRBJ2-1; weak D call: TRBD1 (5 bases). Trimming took 7 bases from V and 7 from J, leaving 17 bases between them. The CDR3 sequence is 13 residues long. From germline, CDR1 is SQVTM and CDR2 ANQGSEA. This CDR3 is CSARQYGRNEQFF. DNA of the CDR3: TGCAGCGCTAGACAGTACGGCAGGAATGAGCAGTTCTTC.

The chain has TRBV24-1 and TRBJ2-5; D is uncertain. Germline V gives CDR1 KGHDR, CDR2 SFDVKD. The length of the CDR3 is 15 residues. V lost 6 bases and J lost 4, with 17 bases in between. In DNA, the CDR3 is TGTGCCACCAGTTTTAGAGAGAAAACTTCAGAGACCCAGTACTTC. This gives the protein CATSFREKTSETQYF.

J is TRBJ1-5 and V is TRBV5-4; D not certain. Germline CDR1 SGHNT, CDR2 YYREEE (reference sequence). The CDR3 runs 14 residues. The V and J ends lost 2 bases and 4 bases respectively, with 10 bases between them. The CDR3 bases are TGTGCCAGCAGCTTCGAGGGAACTAATCAGCCCCAGCATTTT. Its protein is CASSFEGTNQPQHF.

This chain links TRBV10-3 with TRBJ1-1, with 7 positions matching TRBD1. The CDR3 contains 16 residues. V was clipped by 3 bases and J by 4 bases; unmatched bases: 11. Per the germline V gene, CDR1 is ENHRY and CDR2 is SYGVKD. The CDR3 loop is CAISEHETRQGTEAFF. The CDR3 bases are TGTGCCATCAGTGAACACGAAACCCGACAGGGCACTGAAGCTTTCTTT.